The sequence of this T cell receptor (beta chain) was determined in a study of cytomegalovirus exposure and HLA in healthy donors. Germline V gene data show CDR1 as SGHTA and CDR2 as FQGTGA. This CDR3 region has 15 residues. V shed 3 bases and J 4 bases; nucleotides not matched to a gene: 2. In the PCR, 60 Vbeta and 13 Jbeta primers were used. This table comes from immunoSEQ multiplex PCR, and its TCRdb copy is limited to in-frame clones, with some not included. This table has 120,000 to 150,000 clones, around 65% appearing once. The clonotype originates from a male donor in good health and CMV-seronegative. This chain joins TRBV7-3 and TRBJ2-1; 11 bases are shared with TRBD2. Sequenced input: PBMCs. CDR3 DNA: TGTGCCAGCAGCTTTAGCGGGGGGGTTTACAATGAGCAGTTCTTC. As protein: CASSFSGGVYNEQFF.